The 5 T cell receptor beta chains in this list originate from one sample, sequenced in a study of cytomegalovirus exposure and HLA in healthy donors. PCR primers comprised 60 Vbeta and 13 Jbeta primers. Sequencing was performed with immunoSEQ multiplex PCR; in TCRdb, only in-frame clones are kept and a portion is missing. The profile shows 120,000 or so clones, around 70% of them singletons. Sequences were obtained from PBMCs. The receptors here all came from a man aged 30-40 years in good health and CMV-seropositive.

As concerns this clone: Other DNA sequences within the sample encode an identical CDR3. The chain recombines TRBV5-1 with TRBJ2-5; TRBD1 matches at 10 bases. Trimming cost V 0 bases and J 3 bases; bases outside gene matches: 2. Germline V CDR1 and CDR2: SGHRS, YFSETQ. CDR3 size: 15 residues. This CDR3 reads CASSLGGTGEETQYF. CDR3 nucleotides: TGCGCCAGCAGCTTGGGGGGGACAGGGGAAGAGACCCAGTACTTC.

The chain couples TRBV15 to TRBJ1-5; D not certain. Germline loops: CDR1 LNHNV, CDR2 YYDKDF (reference sequence). The CDR3 is 19 residues long. Trimming removed 1 base from V and 6 bases from J, with 25 bases in between. The CDR3 here is CATSRAPRRVSVFGQPQHF. The CDR3 DNA is TGTGCCACCAGCAGAGCCCCTAGGAGAGTATCTGTTTTCGGTCAGCCCCAGCATTTT.

Regarding this clone: The junction shows a germline mismatch at one end, possibly a read error. The rearrangement joins TRBV7-7 to TRBJ2-5; the match to TRBD2 covers 10 bases. CDR3 length: 14 residues. Per germline, CDR1 SSHAT and CDR2 FNYEAQ (reference sequence). The CDR3 nucleotides are TGTGCTAGCAGCTTGGTAGCGGGAGGAGAGACCCAGTACTTC. Its protein product is CASSLVAGGETQYF.

The J gene is TRBJ2-3, the V gene TRBV28; the D gene is possibly TRBD2 (5 bases). The CDR3 totals 13 residues. In germline, CDR1 is MDHEN, CDR2 SYDVKM. The V gene lost 7 bases and the J gene lost 3 bases, with 11 bases spanning the gap. The CDR3: CASTKPGTDTQYF. CDR3 nucleotide sequence: TGTGCCAGCACCAAACCGGGGACAGATACGCAGTATTTT.

This clone was seen a handful of times. A junction boundary mismatches the germline segment, possibly from a read error. The J gene is TRBJ2-1, the V gene TRBV7-7, with D possibly TRBD2 on 5 matching bases. Germline assignment: CDR1 SSHAT and CDR2 FNYEAQ (reference sequence). The CDR3 consists of 13 residues. CDR3 sequence reads: CASSLAPGNEQFF. The CDR3 DNA sequence: TGTGCTAGCAGCTTAGCGCCCGGGAATGAGCAGTTCTTC. The full variable domain, rest sourced from reference TRBV7-7 and TRBJ2-1, is GAGVSQSPRYKVTKRGQDVTLRCDPISSHATLYWYQQALGQGPEFLTYFNYEAQPDKSGLPSDRFSAERPEGSISTLTIQRTEQRDSAMYRCASSLAPGNEQFFGPGTRLTVL.